This entry describes one T cell receptor (beta chain). A much larger clone is a single base away; this may be a read error. Germline V gene lookup returns CDR1 MNHNS and CDR2 SASEGT. CDR3 length equals 15 residues. TCRB libraries came from RNA via three nested multiplex PCR rounds. TCRB cDNA was made from 0.5 ug total RNA. Unique molecular identifiers were not described for the libraries. From the multiplex PCR reads, TCRdb called clonotypes with MiXCR, one entry per CDR3 protein. The profile shows around 30,000 distinct CDR3 sequences, around 60% of them singletons. This entry comes from a study of tumor-infiltrating lymphocytes in glioblastoma multiforme.

The clonotype comes from a male donor with glioblastoma. The source material was brain tumor tissue. This chain connects TRBV6-1 to TRBJ2-7; TRBD2 matches 9 bases. The chain's CDR3 is CTSGEALAGPYEQYF. CDR3 DNA: TGTACCAGCGGTGAAGCCCTAGCGGGACCCTACGAGCAGTACTTC.